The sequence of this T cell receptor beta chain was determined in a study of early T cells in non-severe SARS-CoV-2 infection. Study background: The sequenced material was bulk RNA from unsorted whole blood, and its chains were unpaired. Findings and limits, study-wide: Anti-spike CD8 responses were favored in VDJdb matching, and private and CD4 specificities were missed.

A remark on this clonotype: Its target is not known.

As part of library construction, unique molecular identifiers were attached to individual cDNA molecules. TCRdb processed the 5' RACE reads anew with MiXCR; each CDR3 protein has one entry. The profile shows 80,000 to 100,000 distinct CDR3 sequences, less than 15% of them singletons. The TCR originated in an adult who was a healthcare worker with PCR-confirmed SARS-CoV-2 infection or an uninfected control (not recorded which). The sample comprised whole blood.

The CDR3 sequence is CASSLWNEKLFF. The CDR3, as DNA: TGTGCCAGCAGCTTGTGGAACGAAAAACTGTTTTTT. The chain joins TRBV13 to TRBJ1-4; D call uncertain. V lost 3 bases, J lost 8 bases, and 7 bases lay in between. The germline gives CDR1 PRHDT, CDR2 FYEKMQ (reference sequence). The CDR3 runs 12 residues. The full variable domain, completed using reference TRBV13 and TRBJ1-4, is AAGVIQSPRHLIKEKRETATLKCYPIPRHDTVYWYQQGPGQDPQFLISFYEKMQSDKGSIPDRFSAQQFSDYHSELNMSSLELGDSALYFCASSLWNEKLFFGSGTQLSVL.